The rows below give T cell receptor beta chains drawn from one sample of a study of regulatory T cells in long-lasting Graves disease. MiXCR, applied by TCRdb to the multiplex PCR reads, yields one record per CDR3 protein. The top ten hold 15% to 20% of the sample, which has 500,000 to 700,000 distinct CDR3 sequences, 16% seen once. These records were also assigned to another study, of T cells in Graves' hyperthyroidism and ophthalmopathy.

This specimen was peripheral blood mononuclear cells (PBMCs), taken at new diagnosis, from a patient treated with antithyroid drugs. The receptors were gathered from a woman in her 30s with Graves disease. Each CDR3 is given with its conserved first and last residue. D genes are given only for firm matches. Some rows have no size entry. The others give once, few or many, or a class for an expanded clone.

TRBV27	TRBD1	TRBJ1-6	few	CASSWGTGANSPLHF	TGTGCCAGCAGTTGGGGGACAGGGGCTAATTCACCCCTCCACTTT
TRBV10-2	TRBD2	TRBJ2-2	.	CASSPYDPPAGGTGELFF	TGCGCCAGCAGCCCGTATGACCCGCCGGCGGGGGGCACCGGGGAGCTGTTTTTT
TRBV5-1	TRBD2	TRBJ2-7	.	CASSLPLLAGGNYEQYF	TGTGCCAGCAGCTTGCCCCTACTAGCGGGAGGGAACTACGAGCAGTACTTC
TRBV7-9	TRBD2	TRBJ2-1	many	CASLAGGYNEQFF	TGTGCCAGCCTAGCGGGAGGGTACAATGAGCAGTTCTTC
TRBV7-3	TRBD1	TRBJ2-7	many	CASSVTGTGSYEQYF	TGTGCCAGCAGTGTAACCGGGACAGGGAGCTACGAGCAGTACTTC
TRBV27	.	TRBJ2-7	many	CASSLTPDSGEQYF	TGTGCCAGCAGTTTAACTCCCGACAGTGGCGAGCAGTACTTC
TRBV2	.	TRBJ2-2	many	CASTTPRGTGELFF	TGTGCCAGCACCACCCCAAGGGGCACCGGGGAGCTGTTTTTT
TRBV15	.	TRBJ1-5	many	CATSPRSGSNQPQHF	TGTGCCACCAGCCCCCGGTCAGGGAGCAATCAGCCCCAGCATTTT
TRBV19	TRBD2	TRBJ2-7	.	CASSIASGRYNEQYF	TGTGCCAGTAGTATAGCTAGCGGCCGGTACAATGAGCAGTACTTC
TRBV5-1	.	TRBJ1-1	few	CASSLGGRGLTEAFF	TGCGCCAGCAGCTTGGGGGGTAGGGGCCTCACTGAAGCTTTCTTT
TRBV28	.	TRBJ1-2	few	CASSPLTGYNYGYTF	TGTGCCAGCAGTCCGTTAACAGGGTATAACTATGGCTACACCTTC
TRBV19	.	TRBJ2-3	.	CASSPGGSTLDTDTQYF	TGTGCCAGTAGCCCCGGGGGCTCCACTCTCGACACAGATACGCAGTATTTT
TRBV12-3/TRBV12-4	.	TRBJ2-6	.	CASSGQYSGANVLTF	TGTGCCAGCAGTGGACAGTACTCTGGGGCCAACGTCCTGACTTTC
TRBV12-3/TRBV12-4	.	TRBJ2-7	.	CASSSGTNTYEQYF	TGTGCCAGCAGTTCCGGGACGAATACCTACGAGCAGTACTTC
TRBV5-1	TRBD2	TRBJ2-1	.	CASSLDAAGGNEQFF	TGCGCCAGCAGCTTGGATGCGGCGGGGGGCAATGAGCAGTTCTTC
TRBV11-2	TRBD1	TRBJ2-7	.	CASRRPPGQGQYEQYF	TGTGCCAGCAGAAGGCCTCCGGGACAGGGTCAATACGAGCAGTACTTC
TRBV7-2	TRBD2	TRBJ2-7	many	CASSSGTSGSSYEQYF	TGTGCCAGCAGCAGCGGGACTAGCGGGAGCTCCTACGAGCAGTACTTC